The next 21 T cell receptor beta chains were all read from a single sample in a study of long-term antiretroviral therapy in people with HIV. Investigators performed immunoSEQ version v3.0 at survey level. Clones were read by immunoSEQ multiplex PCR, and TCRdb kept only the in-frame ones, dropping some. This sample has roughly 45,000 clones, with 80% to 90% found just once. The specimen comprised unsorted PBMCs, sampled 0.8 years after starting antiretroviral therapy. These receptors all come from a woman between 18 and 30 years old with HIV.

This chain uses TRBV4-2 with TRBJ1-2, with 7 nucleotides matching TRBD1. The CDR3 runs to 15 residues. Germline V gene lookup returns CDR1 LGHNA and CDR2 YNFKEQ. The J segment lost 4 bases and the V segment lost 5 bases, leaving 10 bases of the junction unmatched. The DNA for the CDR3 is TGTGCCAGCAGCAAATCCGGGACAGAATCCTATGGCTACACCTTC. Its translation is CASSKSGTESYGYTF.

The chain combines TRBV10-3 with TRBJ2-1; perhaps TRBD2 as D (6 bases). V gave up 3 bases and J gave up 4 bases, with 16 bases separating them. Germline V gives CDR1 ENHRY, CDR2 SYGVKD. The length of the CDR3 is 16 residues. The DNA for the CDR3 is TGTGCCATCAGTGAATTAGGAGCGGGCATTTACAATGAGCAGTTCTTC. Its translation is CAISELGAGIYNEQFF.

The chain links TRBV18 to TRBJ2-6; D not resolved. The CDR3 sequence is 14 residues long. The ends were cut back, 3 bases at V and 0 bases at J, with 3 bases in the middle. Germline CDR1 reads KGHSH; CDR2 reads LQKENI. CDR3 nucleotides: TGTGCCAGCTCACCGTACTCTGGGGCCAACGTCCTGACTTTC. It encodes CASSPYSGANVLTF. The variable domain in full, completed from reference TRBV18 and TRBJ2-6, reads NAGVMQNPRHLVRRRGQEARLRCSPMKGHSHVYWYRQLPEEGLKFMVYLQKENIIDESGMPKERFSAEFPKEGPSILRIQQVVRGDSAAYFCASSPYSGANVLTFGAGSRLTVL.

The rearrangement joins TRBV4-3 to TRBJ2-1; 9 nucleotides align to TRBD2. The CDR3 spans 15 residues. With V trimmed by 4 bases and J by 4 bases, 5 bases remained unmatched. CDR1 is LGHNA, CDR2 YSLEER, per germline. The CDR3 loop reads CASSLTSGYYNEQFF. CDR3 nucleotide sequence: TGCGCCAGCAGCCTGACTAGCGGCTATTACAATGAGCAGTTCTTC.

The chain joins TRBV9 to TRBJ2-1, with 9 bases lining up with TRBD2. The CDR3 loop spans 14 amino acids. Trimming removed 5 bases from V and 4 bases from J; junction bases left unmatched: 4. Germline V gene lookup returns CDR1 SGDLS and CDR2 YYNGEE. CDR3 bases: TGTGCCAGCAGTCGGACTAGCGATTACAATGAGCAGTTCTTC. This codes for CASSRTSDYNEQFF.

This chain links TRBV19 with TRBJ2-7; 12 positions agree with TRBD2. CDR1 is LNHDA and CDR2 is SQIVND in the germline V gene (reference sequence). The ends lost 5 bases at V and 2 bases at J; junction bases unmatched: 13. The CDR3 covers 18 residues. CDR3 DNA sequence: TGTGCCAGTAGTCCTTTACTAGCGGGAGGCCGAGTCGCCTACGAGCAGTACTTC. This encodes CASSPLLAGGRVAYEQYF.

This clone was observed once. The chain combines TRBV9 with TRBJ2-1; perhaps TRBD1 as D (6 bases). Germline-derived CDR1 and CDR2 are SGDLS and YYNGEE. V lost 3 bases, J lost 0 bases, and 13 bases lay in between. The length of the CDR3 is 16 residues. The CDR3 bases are TGTGCCAGCAGCGCTAAGGACAGCAGCTCCTACAATGAGCAGTTCTTC. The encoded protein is CASSAKDSSSYNEQFF.

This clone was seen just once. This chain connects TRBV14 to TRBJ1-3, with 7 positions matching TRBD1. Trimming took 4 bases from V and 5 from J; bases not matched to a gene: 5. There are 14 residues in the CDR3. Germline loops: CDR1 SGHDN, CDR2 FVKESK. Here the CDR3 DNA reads TGTGCCAGCAGCCCGGGACAGCTTAGAAACACCATATATTTT. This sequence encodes CASSPGQLRNTIYF.

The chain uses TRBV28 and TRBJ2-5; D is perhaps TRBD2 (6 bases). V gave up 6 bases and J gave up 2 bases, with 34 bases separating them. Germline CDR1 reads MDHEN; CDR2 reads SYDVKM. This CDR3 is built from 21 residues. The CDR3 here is CASSVLWLRSNTAGRQETQYF. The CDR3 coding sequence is TGTGCCAGCAGCGTTCTCTGGCTGCGAAGCAATACCGCGGGGCGTCAAGAGACCCAGTACTTC.

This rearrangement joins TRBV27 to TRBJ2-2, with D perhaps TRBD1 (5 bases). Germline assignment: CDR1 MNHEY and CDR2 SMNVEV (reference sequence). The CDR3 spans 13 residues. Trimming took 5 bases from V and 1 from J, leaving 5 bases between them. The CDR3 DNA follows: TGTGCCAGCAGTAGGGGGAACACCGGGGAGCTGTTTTTT. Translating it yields CASSRGNTGELFF.

DNA of the CDR3: TGTGCCAGCAGCTTAGGACAGGGGAACACTGAAGCTTTCTTT. It translates to CASSLGQGNTEAFF. The chain carries TRBV11-3 and TRBJ1-1; 7 bases align to TRBD1. Germline V CDR1 and CDR2: SGHNT, YENEEA. The ends lost 1 base at V and 1 base at J; junction bases unmatched: 0. The CDR3 is 14 amino acids.

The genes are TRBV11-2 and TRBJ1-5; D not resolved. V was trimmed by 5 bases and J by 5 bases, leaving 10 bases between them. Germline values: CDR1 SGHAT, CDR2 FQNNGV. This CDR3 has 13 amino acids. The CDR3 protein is CASSIGGDQPQHF. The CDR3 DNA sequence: TGTGCCAGCAGCATCGGCGGCGATCAGCCCCAGCATTTT.

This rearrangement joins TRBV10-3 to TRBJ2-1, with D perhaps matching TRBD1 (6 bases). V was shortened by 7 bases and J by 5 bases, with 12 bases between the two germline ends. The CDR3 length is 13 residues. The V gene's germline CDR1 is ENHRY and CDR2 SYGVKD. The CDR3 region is CAITSQGHNEQFF. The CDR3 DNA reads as TGTGCCATCACGAGTCAGGGGCACAATGAGCAGTTCTTC.

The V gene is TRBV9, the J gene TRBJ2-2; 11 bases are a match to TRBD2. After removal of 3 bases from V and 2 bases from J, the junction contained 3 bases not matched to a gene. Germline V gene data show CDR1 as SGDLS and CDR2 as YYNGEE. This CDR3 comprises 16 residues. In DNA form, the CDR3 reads TGTGCCAGCAGCGACACTAGCGGGAGAAACACCGGGGAGCTGTTTTTT. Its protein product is CASSDTSGRNTGELFF. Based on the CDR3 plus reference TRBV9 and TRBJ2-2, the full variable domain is DSGVTQTPKHLITATGQRVTLRCSPRSGDLSVYWYQQSLDQGLQFLIQYYNGEERAKGNILERFSAQQFPDLHSELNLSSLELGDSALYFCASSDTSGRNTGELFFGEGSRLTVL.

As DNA, the CDR3 is TGCGCCAGCAGCCCCGGGGACAGGGAAGGATGGACTGAAGCTTTCTTT. Its protein product is CASSPGDREGWTEAFF. This rearrangement joins TRBV4-3 to TRBJ1-1; 9 bases are a match to TRBD1. V shed 4 bases and J 5 bases; nucleotides not matched to a gene: 11. Germline loops: CDR1 LGHNA, CDR2 YSLEER. CDR3 length: 16 residues.

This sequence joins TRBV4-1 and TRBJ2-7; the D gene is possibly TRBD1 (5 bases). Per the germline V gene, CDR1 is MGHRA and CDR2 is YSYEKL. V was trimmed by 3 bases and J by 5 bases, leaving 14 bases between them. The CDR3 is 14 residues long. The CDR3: CASSQPRRQNEQYF. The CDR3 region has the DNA TGCGCCAGCAGCCAGCCAAGGAGACAGAACGAGCAGTACTTC.

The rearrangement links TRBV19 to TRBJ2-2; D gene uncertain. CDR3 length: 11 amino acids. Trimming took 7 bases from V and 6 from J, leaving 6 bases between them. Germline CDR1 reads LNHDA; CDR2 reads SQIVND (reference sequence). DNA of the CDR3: TGTGCCAGTATTGGGTCCGGGGAGCTGTTTTTT. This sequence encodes CASIGSGELFF.

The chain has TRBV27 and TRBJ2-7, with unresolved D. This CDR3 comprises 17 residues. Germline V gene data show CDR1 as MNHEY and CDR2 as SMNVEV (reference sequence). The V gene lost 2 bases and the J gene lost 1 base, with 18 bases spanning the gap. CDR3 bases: TGTGCCAGCAGTTTAATCCCGACTCCCTCGGTTTCCTACGAGCAGTACTTC. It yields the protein CASSLIPTPSVSYEQYF.

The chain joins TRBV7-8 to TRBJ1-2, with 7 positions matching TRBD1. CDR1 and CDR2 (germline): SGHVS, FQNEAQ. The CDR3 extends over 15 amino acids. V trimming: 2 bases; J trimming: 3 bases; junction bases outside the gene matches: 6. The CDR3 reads CASSLNPRGDYGYTF. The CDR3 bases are TGTGCCAGCAGCTTAAACCCCAGGGGGGACTATGGCTACACCTTC.

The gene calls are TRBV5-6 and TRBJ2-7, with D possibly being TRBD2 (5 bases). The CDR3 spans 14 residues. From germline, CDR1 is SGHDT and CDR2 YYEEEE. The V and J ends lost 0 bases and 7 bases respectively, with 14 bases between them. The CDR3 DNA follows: TGTGCCAGCAGCTTGGGGCCAGAGACGGGGGAGCAGTACTTC. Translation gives CASSLGPETGEQYF. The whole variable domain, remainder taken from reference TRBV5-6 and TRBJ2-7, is DAGVTQSPTHLIKTRGQQVTLRCSPKSGHDTVSWYQQALGQGPQFIFQYYEEEERQRGNFPDRFSGHQFPNYSSELNVNALLLGDSALYLCASSLGPETGEQYFGPGTRLTVT.

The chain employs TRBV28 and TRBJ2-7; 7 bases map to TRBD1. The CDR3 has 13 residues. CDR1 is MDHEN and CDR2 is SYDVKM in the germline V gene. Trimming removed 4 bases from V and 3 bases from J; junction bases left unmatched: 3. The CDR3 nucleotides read TGTGCCAGCAGTTCGACAGGGATCTACGAGCAGTACTTC. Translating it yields CASSSTGIYEQYF.